These T cell receptor beta chains were read from a single sample in a study of control samples from healthy donors and cancer patients. Sequencing was performed with immunoSEQ multiplex PCR; in TCRdb, only in-frame clones are kept and a portion is missing. This table holds 35,000 to 50,000 clones, around 87% found once. The sequenced sample was PBMCs. The receptors here all came from a woman aged 60-75 years with lung cancer. CDR3s include the opening cysteine and the closing phenylalanine or tryptophan. A D gene is named only where the DNA matches it firmly. Rows give clone size only sometimes, using once, few, many, or a class for an expanded clone.

NA | TRBJ2-7 | TRBV27 | TRBD2 | TGTGCCAGCAGTTTCTCTCAGCGGGAGTTCTACGAGCAGTACTTC | CASSFSQREFYEQYF
NA | TRBJ2-3 | TRBV25-1 | TRBD2 | TGTGCCAGCAGTGATGTGGGCGGGAGGCCTAGCACAGATACGCAGTATTTT | CASSDVGGRPSTDTQYF
NA | TRBJ2-6 | TRBV10-3 | NA | TGTGCCATCAGTGGGACAGCTGGGGCCAACGTCCTGACTTTC | CAISGTAGANVLTF
NA | TRBJ2-7 | TRBV6-2/TRBV6-3 | NA | TGTGCCAGCAGTTACGTCGTCCAGGAGGGCCGATACGAGCAGTACTTC | CASSYVVQEGRYEQYF
NA | TRBJ2-5 | TRBV19 | NA | TGTGCCAGTAGCCCCACCGATGACCAAGAGACCCAGTACTTC | CASSPTDDQETQYF
NA | TRBJ1-5 | TRBV27 | NA | TGTGCCAGCAGTTCACTCGAGGCGGGCGGTCAGCCCCAGCATTTT | CASSSLEAGGQPQHF
NA | TRBJ1-3 | TRBV28 | TRBD1 | TGTGCCATCGGGGGGACAGGGAACACTGGAAACACCATATATTTT | CAIGGTGNTGNTIYF
NA | TRBJ2-3 | TRBV7-3 | TRBD2 | TGTGCCAGCAGCTCCACGGTGCGGGAGGGCCTTCGGCTCGTGGTAGATACGCAGTATTTT | CASSSTVREGLRLVVDTQYF
NA | TRBJ1-4 | TRBV4-1 | NA | TGCGCCAGCAGCCAAGATGGTCGGGGGGGTAATGAAAAACTGTTTTTT | CASSQDGRGGNEKLFF
once | TRBJ1-2 | TRBV10-3 | NA | TGTGCCATCAGTGCGAGCGCAGGGGTGGTCTCGAGTGGCTACACCTTC | CAISASAGVVSSGYTF
NA | TRBJ2-5 | TRBV7-9 | TRBD2 | TGTGCCAGCAGCTTTGGACTAGCGGGAGGAAGGGAGACCCAGTACTTC | CASSFGLAGGRETQYF
NA | TRBJ1-2 | TRBV19 | TRBD1 | TGTGCCAGTAGCCCTCCCGGGCAGGGGGGCTCTTACTATGGCTACACCTTC | CASSPPGQGGSYYGYTF
NA | TRBJ1-5 | TRBV20-1 | NA | TGCAGTGCTAGTCCTGGTCGGGGGTATAGCAATCAGCCCCAGCATTTT | CSASPGRGYSNQPQHF
NA | TRBJ1-5 | TRBV5-4 | NA | TGTGCCAGCAGCTTTCAGGGAACTCAGCCCCAGCATTTT | CASSFQGTQPQHF
NA | TRBJ1-2 | TRBV30 | NA | TGTGCCTGGAGTGTAAGCCGGGCTGACGGCTACACCTTC | CAWSVSRADGYTF
NA | TRBJ2-5 | TRBV19 | TRBD2 | TGTGCCACCAGTACGGCTAGCGGGGTGGGAACCCAGTACTTC | CATSTASGVGTQYF
NA | TRBJ2-3 | TRBV15 | NA | TGTGCCACCAGCAGAGTAGGAGGCAGGGGAGAGGCGGATACGCAGTATTTT | CATSRVGGRGEADTQYF
NA | TRBJ1-2 | TRBV14 | NA | TGTGCCAGCAGCCCCGTTACAGGGTCCTCCCTCTATGGCTACACCTTC | CASSPVTGSSLYGYTF
once | TRBJ2-3 | TRBV6-5 | TRBD2 | TGTGCCAGCAGACTAGCGGGAGATACGCAGTATTTT | CASRLAGDTQYF
once | TRBJ2-3 | TRBV21-1 | NA | TGTGCCAGCAGCAAAGGGGGACAGGGGGCGCGCTTAAGCACAGATACGCAGTATTTT | CASSKGGQGARLSTDTQYF
NA | TRBJ2-7 | TRBV11-3 | TRBD2 | TGTGCCAGCAGCTGGACTAGTACTTCCGAGCAGTACTTC | CASSWTSTSEQYF
few | TRBJ2-5 | TRBV28 | TRBD1 | TGTGCCAGCAGTTTTGGGACGACAGGGCGGGAGACCCAGTACTTC | CASSFGTTGRETQYF
NA | TRBJ2-7 | TRBV24-1 | NA | TGTGCCACCAGTGATGACCCTCAGGGCTACGAGCAGTACTTC | CATSDDPQGYEQYF
NA | TRBJ2-2 | TRBV3-1/TRBV3-2 | TRBD1 | TGTGCCAGCAGCCCACGGACAGGGATCGGGGAGCTGTTTTTT | CASSPRTGIGELFF
NA | TRBJ2-1 | TRBV18 | NA | TGTGCCAGCTCACCAAGCAGGGAATCCTACAATGAGCAGTTCTTC | CASSPSRESYNEQFF
once | TRBJ1-6 | TRBV25-1 | NA | TGTGCCAGCAGTGAGTCCAGATATAATTCACCCCTCCACTTT | CASSESRYNSPLHF
few | TRBJ2-2 | TRBV12-5 | TRBD2 | TGTGCTAGTGGTCCGGGACTAGCGGGAGGCCACACCGGGGAGCTGTTTTTT | CASGPGLAGGHTGELFF
NA | TRBJ2-5 | TRBV24-1 | TRBD1 | TGTGCCACCAATCAACAGGGGGAGACCCAGTACTTC | CATNQQGETQYF
NA | TRBJ2-5 | TRBV5-1 | NA | TGCGCCAGCAGCTTTGTGGGATGGTCCCAAGAGACCCAGTACTTC | CASSFVGWSQETQYF
NA | TRBJ2-7 | TRBV6-5 | TRBD2 | TGTGCCAGCAGGCCTACTAGCGGGAGTTTCTACTTC | CASRPTSGSFYF
NA | TRBJ2-3 | TRBV3-1/TRBV3-2 | NA | TGTGCCAGCAGCCAAATTCTACACACAGATACGCAGTATTTT | CASSQILHTDTQYF
NA | TRBJ1-6 | TRBV6-5 | NA | TGTGCCAGCAGTTACGAGACGGCCTATAATTCACCCCTCCACTTT | CASSYETAYNSPLHF
NA | TRBJ2-7 | TRBV7-3 | NA | TGTGCCAGCAGCCTCGCCGCGGGCTCTTACTACGAGCAGTACTTC | CASSLAAGSYYEQYF
NA | TRBJ2-1 | TRBV5-1 | TRBD2 | TGCGCCAGCAGCTCCTTTTTGGCGGGAGAGGTGTTCTTC | CASSSFLAGEVFF
NA | TRBJ2-7 | TRBV3-1/TRBV3-2 | TRBD2 | TGTGCCAGCAGCCAAGGCGATAGCGGGAGTGACGAGCAGTACTTC | CASSQGDSGSDEQYF
NA | TRBJ2-3 | TRBV7-9 | NA | TGTGCCAGCAGCTTAATCTGGGGGGCAGGGAGGAGAACAGATACGCAGTATTTT | CASSLIWGAGRRTDTQYF
once | TRBJ2-7 | TRBV7-2 | TRBD1 | TGTGCCAGCAGCCCTCGGACAGGGGGCGACTACGAGCAGTACTTC | CASSPRTGGDYEQYF
NA | TRBJ1-2 | TRBV5-4 | NA | TGTGCCAGCAGCTTAATAGGCCCCGGGGGCTACACCTTC | CASSLIGPGGYTF
NA | TRBJ1-4 | TRBV19 | NA | TGTGCCAGTAGTACCTCCCTCGGGGCAACTAATGAAAAACTGTTTTTT | CASSTSLGATNEKLFF